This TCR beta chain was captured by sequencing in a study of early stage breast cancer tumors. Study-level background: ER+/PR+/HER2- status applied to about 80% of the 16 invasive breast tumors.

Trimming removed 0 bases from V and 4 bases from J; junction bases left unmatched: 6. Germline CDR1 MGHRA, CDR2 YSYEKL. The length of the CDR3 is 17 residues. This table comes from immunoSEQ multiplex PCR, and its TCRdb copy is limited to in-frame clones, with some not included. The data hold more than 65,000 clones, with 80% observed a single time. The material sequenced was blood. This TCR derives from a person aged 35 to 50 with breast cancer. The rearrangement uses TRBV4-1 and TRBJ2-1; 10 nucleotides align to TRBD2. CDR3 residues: CASSQESLAGVYNEQFF. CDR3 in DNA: TGCGCCAGCAGCCAAGAGTCGCTAGCGGGAGTTTACAATGAGCAGTTCTTC.